A selection of T cell receptor beta chains follows, all from one sample in a study of radiotherapy plus CTLA-4 blockade in lung cancer. TCRdb's table, derived via immunoSEQ multiplex PCR, lists solely in-frame clones and lacks some. Of tens of thousands of clones listed, more than 85% are singletons. Sequencing was performed on peripheral blood, taken from a patient treated with radiotherapy plus ipilimumab. All receptors come from a human donor with non-small cell lung cancer that progressed on radiotherapy plus ipilimumab. CDR3s include the opening cysteine and the closing phenylalanine or tryptophan. Fields, in order: J gene, D gene, clone size, V gene, CDR3 DNA, CDR3 protein. The D gene is left open where the match is weak. Clone size is not always given. Where it is, it says once, few, many or a class for expanded clones.

J gene: TRBJ1-3; D gene: .; clone size: .; V gene: TRBV5-6; CDR3 DNA: TGTGCCAGCAGCTTGGCCGCGAACACCATATATTTT; CDR3 protein: CASSLAANTIYF
J gene: TRBJ2-5; D gene: .; clone size: .; V gene: TRBV29-1; CDR3 DNA: TGCAGCGGTAAACAAGAGACCCAGTACTTC; CDR3 protein: CSGKQETQYF
J gene: TRBJ2-3; D gene: TRBD2; clone size: .; V gene: TRBV2; CDR3 DNA: TGTGCCAGCTCACGGGGGGAGGCTGATACGCAGTATTTT; CDR3 protein: CASSRGEADTQYF
J gene: TRBJ2-7; D gene: TRBD1; clone size: .; V gene: TRBV6-1; CDR3 DNA: TGTGCCAGCAGGACAGGGGGGTCCTACGAGCAGTACTTC; CDR3 protein: CASRTGGSYEQYF
J gene: TRBJ2-5; D gene: .; clone size: .; V gene: TRBV7-7; CDR3 DNA: TGTGCTAGCAGCTCGTACTCCGGGACTTCGGAGACCCAGTACTTC; CDR3 protein: CASSSYSGTSETQYF
J gene: TRBJ2-3; D gene: TRBD1; clone size: .; V gene: TRBV18; CDR3 DNA: TGTGCCAGCTCCCCCGGACAGGGTAGCGATACGCAGTATTTT; CDR3 protein: CASSPGQGSDTQYF
J gene: TRBJ2-7; D gene: TRBD2; clone size: .; V gene: TRBV6-5; CDR3 DNA: TGTGCCAGCAGTTACCGCGGGAGGGCCGACGAGCAGTACTTC; CDR3 protein: CASSYRGRADEQYF
J gene: TRBJ1-1; D gene: TRBD1; clone size: .; V gene: TRBV7-9; CDR3 DNA: TGTGCCAGCAGCCCGCCGGGACAGGGAAACACTGAAGCTTTCTTT; CDR3 protein: CASSPPGQGNTEAFF
J gene: TRBJ2-7; D gene: .; clone size: .; V gene: TRBV4-2; CDR3 DNA: TGTGCCAGCAGCCCAAAAGGGGACTTTTCCTACGAGCAGTACTTC; CDR3 protein: CASSPKGDFSYEQYF
J gene: TRBJ2-3; D gene: .; clone size: once; V gene: TRBV6-1; CDR3 DNA: TGTGCCAGCAGTGTTCAAGGGCTAGACACAGATACGCAGTATTTT; CDR3 protein: CASSVQGLDTDTQYF
J gene: TRBJ2-7; D gene: .; clone size: .; V gene: TRBV5-6; CDR3 DNA: TGTGCCAGCAGCCTTGACCGAACCTACGAGCAGTACTTC; CDR3 protein: CASSLDRTYEQYF
J gene: TRBJ2-3; D gene: TRBD1; clone size: .; V gene: TRBV18; CDR3 DNA: TGTGCCAGCTCAAGAGAGGGACAGGGGGCCGCAGATACGCAGTATTTT; CDR3 protein: CASSREGQGAADTQYF
J gene: TRBJ1-1; D gene: TRBD1; clone size: .; V gene: TRBV10-3; CDR3 DNA: TGTGCCATGAAGACAGGGGACACTGAAGCTTTCTTT; CDR3 protein: CAMKTGDTEAFF
J gene: TRBJ2-7; D gene: .; clone size: .; V gene: TRBV15; CDR3 DNA: TGTGCCACCAGCAGAGATCAGGAATCCTACGAGCAGTACTTC; CDR3 protein: CATSRDQESYEQYF
J gene: TRBJ2-3; D gene: .; clone size: .; V gene: TRBV4-1; CDR3 DNA: TGCGCCAGCAGCCAAGGGAGCCAAACCACAGATACGCAGTATTTT; CDR3 protein: CASSQGSQTTDTQYF
J gene: TRBJ1-5; D gene: TRBD1; clone size: few; V gene: TRBV28; CDR3 DNA: TGTGCCAGCAGTAACGACCGGAGGGACAGGGGATTAGAGCAGCCCCAGCATTTT; CDR3 protein: CASSNDRRDRGLEQPQHF
J gene: TRBJ1-2; D gene: .; clone size: .; V gene: TRBV29-1; CDR3 DNA: TGCAGCGTTGACGCCGGGTCTAGAACCGTGCCGCACACCTTC; CDR3 protein: CSVDAGSRTVPHTF
J gene: TRBJ1-2; D gene: .; clone size: .; V gene: TRBV18; CDR3 DNA: TGTGCCAGCTCACCACCAGGGGGGAACTATGGCTACACCTTC; CDR3 protein: CASSPPGGNYGYTF
J gene: TRBJ2-2; D gene: .; clone size: .; V gene: TRBV7-3; CDR3 DNA: TGTGCCAGCAGCTTAGGATACACCGGGGAGCTGTTTTTT; CDR3 protein: CASSLGYTGELFF
J gene: TRBJ2-3; D gene: .; clone size: .; V gene: TRBV5-1; CDR3 DNA: TGCGCCAGCAGCTTGGGGGGTTACACAGATACGCAGTATTTT; CDR3 protein: CASSLGGYTDTQYF
J gene: TRBJ2-2; D gene: .; clone size: .; V gene: TRBV7-7; CDR3 DNA: TGTGCCAGCAGCTTAGCTCTGGGGGGGCCCGACACCGGGGAGCTGTTTTTT; CDR3 protein: CASSLALGGPDTGELFF
J gene: TRBJ1-1; D gene: .; clone size: .; V gene: TRBV10-3; CDR3 DNA: TGTGCCATCAGGAATGGGGGGGGCGGCACTGAAGCTTTCTTT; CDR3 protein: CAIRNGGGGTEAFF
J gene: TRBJ2-5; D gene: TRBD2; clone size: .; V gene: TRBV9; CDR3 DNA: TGTGCCAGCAGCGTAGGGACTAGCGGGGGGGAGACCCAGTACTTC; CDR3 protein: CASSVGTSGGETQYF
J gene: TRBJ1-2; D gene: TRBD1; clone size: .; V gene: TRBV11-2; CDR3 DNA: TGTGCCAGCAGGACAGGGGAGCGGGACTATGGCTACACCTTC; CDR3 protein: CASRTGERDYGYTF
J gene: TRBJ2-5; D gene: .; clone size: .; V gene: TRBV15; CDR3 DNA: TGTGCCACCAGCAACTTTCGATCAATTCAAGAGACCCAGTACTTC; CDR3 protein: CATSNFRSIQETQYF
J gene: TRBJ2-2; D gene: .; clone size: .; V gene: TRBV6-5; CDR3 DNA: TGTGCCAGCAGTTACGAGGGCTTCCCCCGGGAGCTGTTTTTT; CDR3 protein: CASSYEGFPRELFF
J gene: TRBJ2-7; D gene: TRBD2; clone size: .; V gene: TRBV5-4; CDR3 DNA: TGTGCCAGCAGCTTGCAACCGGGACTAGCGGGAGGCCGCACCCGGTACGAGCAGTACTTC; CDR3 protein: CASSLQPGLAGGRTRYEQYF
J gene: TRBJ1-1; D gene: .; clone size: .; V gene: TRBV7-9; CDR3 DNA: TGTGCCAGCAGCTTAGTGGGCCAGACTGAAGCTTTCTTT; CDR3 protein: CASSLVGQTEAFF
J gene: TRBJ1-1; D gene: .; clone size: .; V gene: TRBV28; CDR3 DNA: TGTGCCAGCAGTTTGCAAGACACTGAAGCTTTCTTT; CDR3 protein: CASSLQDTEAFF
J gene: TRBJ1-3; D gene: .; clone size: .; V gene: TRBV19; CDR3 DNA: TGTGCCAGTAGTAGGGAAATTGGGACTTTATCTGGAAACACCATATATTTT; CDR3 protein: CASSREIGTLSGNTIYF
J gene: TRBJ2-7; D gene: .; clone size: .; V gene: TRBV28; CDR3 DNA: TGTGCCAGCAGTTTGGGCAGATCCTACGAGCAGTACTTC; CDR3 protein: CASSLGRSYEQYF
J gene: TRBJ1-6; D gene: .; clone size: once; V gene: TRBV7-9; CDR3 DNA: TGTGCCAGCAGCTCCTCGTATAAAAATTCACCCCTCCACTTT; CDR3 protein: CASSSSYKNSPLHF
J gene: TRBJ2-7; D gene: .; clone size: .; V gene: TRBV28; CDR3 DNA: TGTGCCAGCACCCTGAGAGGGGGAGATTACGAGCAGTACTTC; CDR3 protein: CASTLRGGDYEQYF
J gene: TRBJ1-2; D gene: .; clone size: .; V gene: TRBV10-3; CDR3 DNA: TGTGCCATCAGCGGGACGGATGCTAACTATGGCTACACCTTC; CDR3 protein: CAISGTDANYGYTF
J gene: TRBJ2-2; D gene: .; clone size: .; V gene: TRBV5-1; CDR3 DNA: TGCGCCAGCAGCCCCGGGACCCGGGGCGGGGAGCTGTTTTTT; CDR3 protein: CASSPGTRGGELFF
J gene: TRBJ2-2; D gene: .; clone size: few; V gene: TRBV4-1; CDR3 DNA: TGCGCCAGCAGCCCCGGGACTGCGAACACCGGGGAGCTGTTTTTT; CDR3 protein: CASSPGTANTGELFF
J gene: TRBJ1-4; D gene: .; clone size: .; V gene: TRBV2; CDR3 DNA: TGTGCCAGCAGTGAACTGGCGTTCGGAAAACTGTTTTTT; CDR3 protein: CASSELAFGKLFF
J gene: TRBJ2-1; D gene: .; clone size: .; V gene: TRBV4-1; CDR3 DNA: TGCGCCAGCAGCCAATACAATGAGCAGTTCTTC; CDR3 protein: CASSQYNEQFF
J gene: TRBJ2-7; D gene: .; clone size: .; V gene: TRBV18; CDR3 DNA: TGTGCCAGCTCACCACAAGGGACCTACGAGCAGTACTTC; CDR3 protein: CASSPQGTYEQYF
J gene: TRBJ1-5; D gene: TRBD1; clone size: .; V gene: TRBV19; CDR3 DNA: TGTGCCAGTAGGACGACAGGGATTAGCAATCAGCCCCAGCATTTT; CDR3 protein: CASRTTGISNQPQHF
J gene: TRBJ2-7; D gene: .; clone size: .; V gene: TRBV9; CDR3 DNA: TGTGCCAGCAGCGTAAGGGACACCGGGACCCTATACGAGCAGTACTTC; CDR3 protein: CASSVRDTGTLYEQYF
J gene: TRBJ1-2; D gene: .; clone size: .; V gene: TRBV4-1; CDR3 DNA: TGCGCCAGCAGCCCCCCGGCAACCAACTATGGCTACACCTTC; CDR3 protein: CASSPPATNYGYTF
J gene: TRBJ2-5; D gene: .; clone size: once; V gene: TRBV5-1; CDR3 DNA: TGCGCCAGCAGCTTGTCGGGATCCCAGAACCAAGAGACCCAGTACTTC; CDR3 protein: CASSLSGSQNQETQYF
J gene: TRBJ2-7; D gene: TRBD2; clone size: .; V gene: TRBV4-3; CDR3 DNA: TGCGCCAGCAGCCTCTGGCCGCCGCTAGCGGGAATAGACGAGCAGTACTTC; CDR3 protein: CASSLWPPLAGIDEQYF
J gene: TRBJ2-3; D gene: TRBD2; clone size: .; V gene: TRBV9; CDR3 DNA: TGTGCCAGCAGCGTAGCTGGTGGTACTAGCGGGATTGGCACAGATACGCAGTATTTT; CDR3 protein: CASSVAGGTSGIGTDTQYF
J gene: TRBJ1-4; D gene: .; clone size: once; V gene: TRBV14; CDR3 DNA: TGTGCCAGCAGCCACGGGGCTGGGCCTGAAAAACTGTTTTTT; CDR3 protein: CASSHGAGPEKLFF